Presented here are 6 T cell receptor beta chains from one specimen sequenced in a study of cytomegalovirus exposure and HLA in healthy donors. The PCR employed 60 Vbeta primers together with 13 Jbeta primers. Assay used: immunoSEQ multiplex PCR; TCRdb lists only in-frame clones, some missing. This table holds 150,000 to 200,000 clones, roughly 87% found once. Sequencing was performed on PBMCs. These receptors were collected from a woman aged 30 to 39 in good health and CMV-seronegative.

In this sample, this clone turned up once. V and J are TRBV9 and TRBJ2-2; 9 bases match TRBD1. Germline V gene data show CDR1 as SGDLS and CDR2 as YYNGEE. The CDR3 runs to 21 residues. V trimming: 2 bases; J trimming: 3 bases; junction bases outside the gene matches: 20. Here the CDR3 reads CASSVRVGWGTGYDHTGELFF. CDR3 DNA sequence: TGTGCCAGCAGCGTGAGAGTAGGGTGGGGGACAGGGTATGATCACACCGGGGAGCTGTTTTTT.

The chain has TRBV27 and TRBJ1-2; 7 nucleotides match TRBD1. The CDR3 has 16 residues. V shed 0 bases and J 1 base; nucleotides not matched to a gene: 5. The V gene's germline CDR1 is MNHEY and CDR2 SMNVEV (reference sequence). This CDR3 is CASSLSWAGGNYGYTF. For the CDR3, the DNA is TGTGCCAGCAGTTTATCCTGGGCAGGGGGTAACTATGGCTACACCTTC.

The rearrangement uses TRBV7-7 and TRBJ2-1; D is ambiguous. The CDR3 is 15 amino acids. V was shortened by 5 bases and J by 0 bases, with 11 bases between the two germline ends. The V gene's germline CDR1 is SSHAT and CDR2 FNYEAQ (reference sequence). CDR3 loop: CASSLAYSSYNEQFF. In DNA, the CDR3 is TGTGCCAGCAGCCTCGCCTATAGCTCCTACAATGAGCAGTTCTTC.

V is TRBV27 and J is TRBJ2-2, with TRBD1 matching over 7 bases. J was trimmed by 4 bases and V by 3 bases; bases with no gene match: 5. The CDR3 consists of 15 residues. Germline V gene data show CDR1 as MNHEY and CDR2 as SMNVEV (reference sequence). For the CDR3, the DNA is TGTGCCAGCAGTTTTCAACCAGGGGGCACCGGGGAGCTGTTTTTT. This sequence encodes CASSFQPGGTGELFF.

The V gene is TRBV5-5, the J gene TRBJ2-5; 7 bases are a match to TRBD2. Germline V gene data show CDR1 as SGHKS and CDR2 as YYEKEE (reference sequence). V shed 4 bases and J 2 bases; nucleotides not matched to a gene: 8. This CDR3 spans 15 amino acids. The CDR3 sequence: CASSRDYLTQETQYF. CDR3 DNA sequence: TGTGCCAGCAGCCGGGACTACCTCACACAAGAGACCCAGTACTTC.

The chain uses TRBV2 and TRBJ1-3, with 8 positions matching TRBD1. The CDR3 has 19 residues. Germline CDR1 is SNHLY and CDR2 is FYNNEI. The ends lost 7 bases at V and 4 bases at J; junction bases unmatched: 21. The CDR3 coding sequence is TGTGCCAGCAAACGAGGGAGGACAGGGACACCAGAGCGCGGAAACACCATATATTTT. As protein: CASKRGRTGTPERGNTIYF.